These 12 T cell receptor delta chains were sequenced from one sample in a study of γδ T cells in repeated Plasmodium falciparum infection. TCRdb called clones anew from the multiplex PCR reads with CATT. The repertoire consists of about 51,000 delta-chain clones, with approximately 1.8% occurring once and the leading ten covering around 25%. Vgamma9/Vdelta2+ and Vdelta2-negative gammadelta T cells were flow-sorted from PBMC for bulk sequencing. The material sequenced was gamma-delta T cells from blood. These receptors originate from a pool of human donors (malaria-infected and uninfected, not separated).

This clone was counted between two and nine times. This DNA's translation differs at residue 10 from TCRdb's protein, which comes from a much larger clone; a read error is likely, and the protein shown is translated from the DNA. J is TRDJ1 and V is TRDV1, with 12 bases aligning to TRDD3. Germline CDR1 reads TSWWSYY; CDR2 reads QGS. The CDR3 has 27 residues. With V trimmed by 1 base and J by 2 bases, 35 bases remained unmatched. The CDR3 reads CALGEPDGELSGSILGDTLTSTDKLIF. The CDR3 bases are TGTGCTCTTGGGGAACCCGATGGGGAACTCTCCGGGTCCATACTGGGGGATACACTCACATCTACCGATAAACTCATCTTT.

This clone was detected only a few times. Given a far larger clone just one base away, this is likely a sequencing read error. CDR3 nucleotides: TGTGCCTTTGCCGTGGGGATACGAAGTGATAAACTCATCTTT. Translated: CAFAVGIRSDKLIF. The rearrangement uses TRDV3 and TRDJ1; 9 positions agree with TRDD3. TCRdb is silent on the J gene; assignment here came from matching the DNA to germline. CDR1 is TVYSNPD and CDR2 is GDNSRS in the germline V gene (reference sequence). The J segment lost 5 bases and the V segment lost 2 bases, leaving 9 bases of the junction unmatched. The CDR3 is 14 amino acids.

As concerns this clone: For this DNA, TCRdb reports the protein of a much larger clone, which diverges at residue 11, most likely from a read error; the protein presented here is translated directly from the DNA. The chain has TRDV1 and TRDJ1; 13 bases line up with TRDD3. CDR1 is TSWWSYY, CDR2 QGS, per germline. The CDR3 contains 28 residues. V trimming: 2 bases; J trimming: 0 bases; junction bases outside the gene matches: 36. CDR3 loop: CALGEWRLRSVVEDTYWGIRSYTDKLIF. The DNA of the CDR3 is TGTGCTCTTGGGGAATGGCGCCTACGAAGTGTTGTAGAGGATACTTACTGGGGGATACGGTCGTACACCGATAAACTCATCTTT.

This clone has a handful of counts. This DNA's translation and the protein TCRdb lists, from a much larger clone, do not match at residue 11, likely due to a read error; the protein shown is translated from the DNA. CDR3 sequence (DNA): TGTGCTCTTGGGGAACCTATAAAACGCCGTTGCGCCGATAAACTCATCTTT. Its translation is CALGEPIKRRCADKLIF. The chain employs TRDV1 and TRDJ1, with unresolved D. The J gene was not available in TCRdb and was assigned here by matching the DNA to germline segments. The length of the CDR3 is 17 residues. V lost 1 base to trimming and J lost 3 bases, with 18 bases between them. Germline CDR1 reads TSWWSYY; CDR2 reads QGS.

About this clone itself: The junction departs from the called germline gene at one end, perhaps through a read error. This sequence joins TRDV1 and TRDJ1, with a tentative D call TRDD3 (5 bases). The J gene, missing from TCRdb, was assigned here through DNA to germline matching. The CDR3 has 18 residues. Germline loops: CDR1 TSWWSYY, CDR2 QGS. CDR3 sequence reads: CSGSRPLLLMVYTDKLIF. DNA of the CDR3: TGCTCTGGGTCGCGGCCTCTCCTGTTAATGGTGTACACCGATAAACTCATCTTT.

This clone was seen more than once but under ten times. TCRdb lists the protein of a much larger clone for this DNA, which differs at residue 14, so this is likely a read error; the protein given here is translated from the DNA itself. The genes are TRDV1 and TRDJ1, with 8 bases matching TRDD3. No J gene is reported in TCRdb; it was inferred here by comparing the DNA with germline. Germline-derived CDR1 and CDR2 are TSWWSYY and QGS. The CDR3 sequence is 20 residues long. The trim removed 0 bases at V and 1 base at J, leaving 16 bases unmatched. CDR3 DNA: TGTGCTCTTGGGGAACTACGACCAACATGGGGATACTGGTGCACCGATAAACTCATCTTT. It specifies CALGELRPTWGYWCTDKLIF.

This clone was seen at least ten times. The protein that TCRdb holds for this DNA derives from a much larger clone and differs from the translated DNA at residue 13, which likely indicates a read error; the protein shown here is translated from the DNA. The V gene is TRAV38-2/DV8, the J gene TRDJ1; 11 bases fit TRDD3. Germline matching of the DNA provided the J gene here, since TCRdb leaves it blank. This CDR3 comprises 24 residues. The germline V gene has CDR1 TSESDYY and CDR2 QEAYKQQN. With 1 base clipped from V and 1 base from J, the junction kept 27 bases outside the gene matches. CDR3 nucleotide sequence: TGTGCTTATAGGAGCTTCGAATACTTCCAAGCTACGTGCTGGGGGATACCGGCCACCGATAAACTCATCTTT. This translates into CAYRSFEYFQATCWGIPATDKLIF.

This clone was observed a handful of times. A read error is the likely source, as a far larger clone sits one nucleotide away. Other DNA sequences of this sample code for an identical CDR3. The CDR3 DNA sequence: TGTGCCTGTGACACTAAGGGGTTAAACACCGATAAACTCATCTTT. It specifies CACDTKGLNTDKLIF. This sequence joins TRDV2 and TRDJ1; D remains ambiguous. Here the J gene was assigned by germline matching of the DNA, as TCRdb has none. CDR3 length: 15 amino acids. Germline CDR1 reads GEAIGNYY; CDR2 reads EKD. Trimming cost V 1 base and J 0 bases, with 11 bases left between them.

As regards this clone: The protein TCRdb gives is from a much larger clone and does not agree with this DNA's translation at residue 5, likely a read error; the protein shown here comes from the DNA. The chain employs TRDV1 and TRDJ1, with D perhaps TRDD3 (6 bases). The germline V and J ends were trimmed by 3 bases and 0 bases, with 32 bases remaining between them. CDR1 is TSWWSYY, CDR2 QGS, per germline. The CDR3 has 22 amino acids. In DNA, the CDR3 is TGTGCTCTTGGGGACCTCTACCCACAGATATACTGGGACACCCCGCACACCGATAAACTCATCTTT. Protein sequence: CALGDLYPQIYWDTPHTDKLIF.

A few counts support this clone. The TCRdb protein comes from a much larger clone and disagrees with this DNA's translation at residue 12, likely due to a read error; the protein given here is derived from the DNA. This rearrangement joins TRDV1 to TRDJ1; 11 bases are shared with TRDD3. The J gene, left out of TCRdb, was set here by checking the DNA against germline. This CDR3 has 18 residues. Germline CDR1 TSWWSYY, CDR2 QGS. Trimming took 3 bases from V and 2 from J; bases not matched to a gene: 11. The chain's CDR3 is CALGEAGGYIVGTDKLIF. The CDR3 DNA is TGTGCTCTTGGGGAGGCTGGGGGATACATCGTGGGGACCGATAAACTCATCTTT.

This clone was seen only a few times. TCRdb pairs this DNA with a much larger clone's protein that differs at residue 11, likely a read error; the protein shown was translated from the DNA. The chain uses TRDV2 and TRDJ1; D remains ambiguous. The CDR3 is 16 residues long. V was trimmed by 3 bases and J by 9 bases, leaving 25 bases between them. The germline V gene encodes CDR1 GEAIGNYY and CDR2 EKD. The CDR3 is CACDARATVGRRELIF. In DNA form, the CDR3 reads TGTGCCTGTGACGCCCGCGCCACAGTGGGCAGGAGGGAACTCATCTTT.

Of note for this clone: The translation of this DNA and the TCRdb protein of a much larger clone differ at residue 14, probably owing to a read error; the protein shown here is translated from the DNA. The J gene is TRDJ1, the V gene TRDV1; D assignment may be TRDD2 or TRDD3 (9 bases each). TCRdb offers no J gene call, so here the DNA was matched to germline to obtain one. CDR3 length equals 21 residues. The V gene lost 5 bases and the J gene lost 0 bases, with 31 bases spanning the gap. Germline V gene sequence: CDR1 TSWWSYY, CDR2 QGS. CDR3 in DNA: TGTGCTCTTGGGCCCTTCCTACGTCCCCGACTGGGGGACCTGTACACCGATAAACTCATCTTT. This sequence encodes CALGPFLRPRLGDLYTDKLIF.